The 21 T cell receptor beta chains listed next were all sequenced from one sample in a study of vaccination and CD4 T cells after COVID-19. Sequenced with the Oncomine TCR Beta short-read assay was DNA taken from cultured CD4+ T cells. TCRdb used MiXCR to reprocess the PCR reads, holding one entry per CDR3 protein. Found here are under 30,000 distinct CDR3 sequences, around two fifths of them singletons; the top ten hold about a fifth. Treatment given: roughly 10-day PBMC culture with coronavirus spike peptide pools or control peptides (ViraFEST assay). These receptors have no known antigen. The starting material was CD4+ T cells from blood, cultured in vitro, obtained before SARS-CoV-2 vaccination. These receptors came from a human donor who received a COVID-19 vaccine.

The chain employs TRBV4-1 and TRBJ1-1, with unresolved D. Per germline, CDR1 MGHRA and CDR2 YSYEKL. V lost 2 bases and J 0 bases, leaving 10 bases between the germline ends. The CDR3 covers 15 residues. This CDR3 reads CASSQMLGVNTEAFF. The CDR3 coding sequence is TGCGCCAGCAGCCAAATGCTGGGAGTGAACACTGAAGCTTTCTTT.

The chain has TRBV3-1 and TRBJ2-2; a possible D gene is TRBD2 (5 bases). V lost 1 base, J lost 6 bases, and 9 bases lay in between. Germline values: CDR1 LGHDT, CDR2 YNNKEL (reference sequence). This CDR3 comprises 14 residues. CDR3 residues: CASSQVSEAGELFF. The CDR3 coding sequence is TGTGCCAGCAGCCAAGTCTCGGAGGCCGGGGAGCTGTTTTTT.

J is TRBJ1-1 and V is TRBV7-9, with D uncertain. The CDR3 is 11 residues long. In germline, CDR1 is SEHNR, CDR2 FQNEAQ (reference sequence). V was cut by 3 bases and J by 5 bases, with 4 bases left in between. Written as DNA, the CDR3 is TGTGCCAGCAGCTTGGGGACTGAAGCTTTCTTT. This codes for CASSLGTEAFF.

This clonotype was seen a handful of times. This chain joins TRBV10-3 and TRBJ1-1; D is ambiguous. Trimming pared 3 bases from V and 8 bases from J, leaving 16 bases between. There are 14 residues in the CDR3. Germline lookup yields CDR1 ENHRY and CDR2 SYGVKD. DNA for the CDR3: TGTGCCATCAGTGATCAAGGGTATGGAGAAGAAGCTTTCTTT. Amino acids: CAISDQGYGEEAFF.

This clonotype was detected a few times. V and J are TRBV29-1 and TRBJ1-2; D is unclear. CDR3 size: 14 residues. Germline CDR1 is SQVTM and CDR2 is ANQGSEA. The V and J ends lost 3 bases and 2 bases respectively, with 13 bases between them. CDR3 residues: CSVEPPGSNYGYTF. The CDR3 DNA reads TGCAGCGTTGAGCCCCCGGGTTCGAACTATGGCTACACCTTC. Complete variable domain (other parts from reference TRBV29-1 and TRBJ1-2): SAVISQKPSRDICQRGTSLTIQCQVDSQVTMMFWYRQQPGQSLTLIATANQGSEATYESGFVIDKFPISRPNLTFSTLTVSNMSPEDSSIYLCSVEPPGSNYGYTFGSGTRLTVV.

The sample holds a few counts of this clonotype. The chain recombines TRBV24-1 with TRBJ1-5; 7 bases line up with TRBD1. Losses at the gene ends were 5 bases for V and 4 bases for J; bases not matched to a gene: 7. CDR1 is KGHDR and CDR2 is SFDVKD in the germline V gene. The CDR3 contains 15 residues. As DNA, the CDR3 is TGTGCCACCAGTGGAGTAGGGGGCCGGAATCAGCCCCAGCATTTT. Its protein is CATSGVGGRNQPQHF.

There are a few counts of this clonotype. The chain couples TRBV6-2 or TRBV6-3 to TRBJ1-1; D not resolved. CDR3 length equals 11 residues. The germline V and J ends were trimmed by 9 bases and 11 bases, with 16 bases remaining between them. CDR1 MNHEY and CDR2 SVGEGT come from the germline V gene. CDR3 in DNA: TGTGCCAGTCAACGGGCTCAAGTGGCTTTCTTT. It translates to CASQRAQVAFF.

This clonotype was seen more than once but under ten times. The chain carries TRBV15 and TRBJ2-7; a weak D match, TRBD1 (8 bases). With 3 bases removed from V and 5 bases from J, the gap between germline ends came to 11 bases. The CDR3 consists of 13 residues. Germline lookup yields CDR1 LNHNV and CDR2 YYDKDF (reference sequence). The CDR3 sequence is CATSSTGGDEQYF. CDR3 nucleotides: TGTGCCACCAGCAGCACAGGGGGGGACGAGCAGTACTTC. The whole variable domain, filled in from reference TRBV15 and TRBJ2-7, reads DAMVIQNPRYQVTQFGKPVTLSCSQTLNHNVMYWYQQKSSQAPKLLFHYYDKDFNNEADTPDNFQSRRPNTSFCFLDIRSPGLGDTAMYLCATSSTGGDEQYFGPGTRLTVT.

This clonotype was observed a handful of times. The J gene is TRBJ2-1, the V gene TRBV25-1, with D perhaps being TRBD1 or TRBD2 (5 bases each). The CDR3 loop spans 14 amino acids. Germline V gene data show CDR1 as MGHDK and CDR2 as SYGVNS. Trimming took 5 bases from V and 2 from J, leaving 10 bases between them. CDR3 bases: TGTGCCAGCAGTCCGGGACGGACCTACAATGAGCAGTTCTTC. Amino acid sequence: CASSPGRTYNEQFF.

This clonotype was counted only a few times. The chain carries TRBV10-3 and TRBJ1-3, with 9 positions matching TRBD1. The V and J ends lost 0 bases and 5 bases, in that order; junction bases with no gene match: 8. CDR1 and CDR2 from the germline V gene are ENHRY and SYGVKD. The CDR3 covers 17 residues. CDR3 region: CAISESTGQGSRNTIYF. The CDR3, as DNA: TGTGCCATCAGTGAGTCGACGGGACAGGGAAGCAGAAACACCATATATTTT.

V usage is TRBV6-5 and J usage is TRBJ2-1, with D possibly being TRBD1 (6 bases). V was trimmed by 2 bases and J by 4 bases, leaving 9 bases between them. Germline V gene data show CDR1 as MNHEY and CDR2 as SVGAGI. This CDR3 has 14 residues. The CDR3 region has the DNA TGTGCCAGCAGTTACAGGACAGAATACAATGAGCAGTTCTTC. As protein: CASSYRTEYNEQFF.

The rearrangement uses TRBV28 and TRBJ1-6; perhaps TRBD1 as D (6 bases). The CDR3 spans 16 residues. Trimming removed 5 bases from V and 5 bases from J, with 16 bases in between. The germline gives CDR1 MDHEN, CDR2 SYDVKM. CDR3 sequence reads: CASSPQTGGDNSPLHF. CDR3 nucleotides: TGTGCCAGCAGTCCCCAGACAGGCGGGGATAATTCACCCCTCCACTTT.

The rearrangement joins TRBV6-1 to TRBJ2-3; unclear D gene. Germline CDR1 reads MNHNS; CDR2 reads SASEGT. The CDR3 is made up of 13 amino acids. Trimming left V 10 bases short and J 1 base short, with 12 bases between. The CDR3 DNA reads TGTGCCACCCACTCCTCCGGCACAGATACGCAGTATTTT. Its protein is CATHSSGTDTQYF.

The table lists this clonotype with a few counts. The CDR3 nucleotides are TGTGCCAGCAGTTACTCGGGCAGGGAAGGAGGCTACACCTTC. Residues: CASSYSGREGGYTF. This chain joins TRBV6-5 and TRBJ1-2, with D tentatively TRBD1 (5 bases). Deletions cut 0 bases from V and 8 bases from J, with 13 bases between. This CDR3 has 14 amino acids. CDR1 and CDR2 from the germline V gene are MNHEY and SVGAGI.

This clonotype has only a few counts. The chain has TRBV19 and TRBJ2-2, with D possibly called TRBD1 or TRBD2 (5 bases each). The CDR3 is made up of 14 amino acids. CDR1 and CDR2 from the germline V gene are LNHDA and SQIVND (reference sequence). V was clipped by 6 bases and J by 0 bases, with 8 bases between them. This CDR3 reads CASRRDANTGELFF. CDR3 nucleotides: TGTGCCAGTAGAAGGGACGCGAACACCGGGGAGCTGTTTTTT.

The rearrangement joins TRBV1 to TRBJ2-3; the table's D call of TRBD2 was not tested on the DNA. TRBV1 is described as a pseudogene. This CDR3 is 19 amino acids long. The CDR3 sequence is CTSSHGGKRGFPRTDTQYF. The CDR3 nucleotides read TGCACCAGCAGCCATGGGGGTAAGCGGGGGTTCCCTCGCACAGATACGCAGTATTTT.

The gene calls are TRBV27 and TRBJ1-5; D possibly corresponds to TRBD1 (5 bases). The CDR3 sequence is 15 residues long. Between the trimmed V and J ends, which lost 3 bases and 1 base, there was a span of 10 bases. CDR1 MNHEY and CDR2 SMNVEV come from the germline V gene (reference sequence). For the CDR3, the DNA is TGTGCCAGCAGTTTGGGGGGTTGGAGCAATCAGCCCCAGCATTTT. Its protein product is CASSLGGWSNQPQHF.

The chain is built from TRBV5-8 and TRBJ1-1; the D gene is possibly TRBD1 (5 bases). Trimming left V 4 bases short and J 1 base short, with 14 bases between. This CDR3 is built from 15 residues. Germline V CDR1 and CDR2: SGHTS, YDEGEE. The CDR3 nucleotides read TGTGCCAGCAGCCTCAAACCGGGGGGGAACACTGAAGCTTTCTTT. It yields the protein CASSLKPGGNTEAFF.

This clonotype was counted only a few times. The chain has TRBV30 and TRBJ2-5, with unresolved D. Germline V lookup: CDR1 GTSNPN, CDR2 SVGIG (reference sequence). The CDR3 extends over 15 amino acids. Trimming pared 3 bases from V and 3 bases from J, leaving 17 bases between. The CDR3 spells CAWSGSDGKKETQYF. For the CDR3, the DNA is TGTGCCTGGAGCGGTTCGGACGGAAAGAAAGAGACCCAGTACTTC.

This clonotype has only one observation. The V gene is TRBV28, the J gene TRBJ1-5; D unclear. CDR3 length equals 14 residues. In germline, CDR1 is MDHEN, CDR2 SYDVKM. Deletions cut 3 bases from V and 5 bases from J, with 11 bases between. The chain's CDR3 is CASSFQGRDQPQHF. DNA for the CDR3: TGTGCCAGCAGTTTTCAAGGGCGGGATCAGCCCCAGCATTTT.

This sequence joins TRBV5-6 and TRBJ2-3; possible D gene TRBD1, 5 bases. The germline CDR1 and CDR2 sequences are SGHDT and YYEEEE. Trimming took off 3 bases at V and 6 bases at J, with 20 bases between the two ends. This CDR3 has 16 amino acids. This chain's CDR3 is CASSSIQTVGRDTQYF. CDR3 bases: TGTGCCAGCAGCTCAATACAGACAGTCGGCAGGGATACGCAGTATTTT.